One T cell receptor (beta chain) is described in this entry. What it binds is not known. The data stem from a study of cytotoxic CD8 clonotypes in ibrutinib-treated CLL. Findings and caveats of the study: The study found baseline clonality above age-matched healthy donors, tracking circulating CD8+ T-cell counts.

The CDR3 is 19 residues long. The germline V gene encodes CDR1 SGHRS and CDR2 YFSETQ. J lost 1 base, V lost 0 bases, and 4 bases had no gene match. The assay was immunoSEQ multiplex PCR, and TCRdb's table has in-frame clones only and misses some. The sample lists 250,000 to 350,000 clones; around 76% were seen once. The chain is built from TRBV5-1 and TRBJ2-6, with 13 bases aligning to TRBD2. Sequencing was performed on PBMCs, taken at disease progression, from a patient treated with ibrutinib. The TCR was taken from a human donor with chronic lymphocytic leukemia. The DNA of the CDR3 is TGCGCCAGCAGCTTGGAACTAGCGGGAGGGCCTTCTGGGGCCAACGTCCTGACTTTC. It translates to CASSLELAGGPSGANVLTF.